This T cell receptor beta chain comes out of a study of T cells and Merkel cell carcinoma outcomes. Data came from immunoSEQ multiplex PCR; TCRdb stores just in-frame clones and leaves some out. The table has about 15,000 clones, just under 95% seen once. The V gene end was trimmed by 7 bases and the J gene end by 7 bases; junction bases not matched to a gene: 3. There are 12 residues in the CDR3. CDR1 is LGHNT, CDR2 FRNRAP, per germline. Specimen: tumor tissue from Merkel cell carcinoma. This chain joins TRBV12-5 and TRBJ2-4, with 8 bases that match TRBD1. The sequence came from a human donor with Merkel cell carcinoma. This CDR3 is CASVGQGNIQYF. In DNA form, the CDR3 reads TGTGCTAGTGTCGGACAGGGTAACATTCAGTACTTC.